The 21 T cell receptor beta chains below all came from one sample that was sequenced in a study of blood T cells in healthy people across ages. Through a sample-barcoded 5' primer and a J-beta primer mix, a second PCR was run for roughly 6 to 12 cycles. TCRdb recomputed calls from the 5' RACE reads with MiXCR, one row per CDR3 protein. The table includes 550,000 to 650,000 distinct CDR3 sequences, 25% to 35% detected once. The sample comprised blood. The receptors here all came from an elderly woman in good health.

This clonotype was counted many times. CDR3 bases: TGTGCCAGCGAGAGAGGTCGGGAGCAGTACTTC. Translated: CASERGREQYF. The chain couples TRBV6-2 or TRBV6-3 to TRBJ2-5; D perhaps matches TRBD2 (6 bases). The CDR3 covers 11 residues. Trimming stripped 8 bases from V and 11 bases from J, with 15 bases between. CDR1 MNHEY and CDR2 SVGEGT come from the germline V gene.

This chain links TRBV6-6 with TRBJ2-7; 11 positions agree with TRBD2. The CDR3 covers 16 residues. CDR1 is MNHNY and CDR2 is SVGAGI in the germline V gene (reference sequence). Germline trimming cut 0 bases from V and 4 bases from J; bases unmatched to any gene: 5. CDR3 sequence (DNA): TGTGCCAGCAGTTACTCACTAGCGGGAGCGGTTTACGAGCAGTACTTC. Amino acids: CASSYSLAGAVYEQYF.

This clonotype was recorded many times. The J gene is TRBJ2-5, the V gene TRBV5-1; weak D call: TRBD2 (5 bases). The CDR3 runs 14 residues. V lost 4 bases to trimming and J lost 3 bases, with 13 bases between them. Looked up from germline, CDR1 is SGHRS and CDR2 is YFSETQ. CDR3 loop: CASSPGTREETQYF. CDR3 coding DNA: TGCGCCAGCAGCCCCGGTACGCGGGAAGAGACCCAGTACTTC.

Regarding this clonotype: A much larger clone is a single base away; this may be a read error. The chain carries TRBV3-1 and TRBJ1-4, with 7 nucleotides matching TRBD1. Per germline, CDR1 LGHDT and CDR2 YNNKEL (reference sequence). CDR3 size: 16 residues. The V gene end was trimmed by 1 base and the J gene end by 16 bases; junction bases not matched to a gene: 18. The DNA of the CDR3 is TGTGCCAGCAGCCAAGCGACAGGGTCCCCTACAGATACGCAGTTTTTT. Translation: CASSQATGSPTDTQFF.

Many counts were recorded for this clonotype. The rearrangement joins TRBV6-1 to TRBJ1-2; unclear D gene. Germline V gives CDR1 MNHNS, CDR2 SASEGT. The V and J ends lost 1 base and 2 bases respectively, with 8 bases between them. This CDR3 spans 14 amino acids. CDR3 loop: CASSEVGRNYGYTF. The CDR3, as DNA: TGTGCCAGCAGTGAAGTGGGGAGGAACTATGGCTACACCTTC.

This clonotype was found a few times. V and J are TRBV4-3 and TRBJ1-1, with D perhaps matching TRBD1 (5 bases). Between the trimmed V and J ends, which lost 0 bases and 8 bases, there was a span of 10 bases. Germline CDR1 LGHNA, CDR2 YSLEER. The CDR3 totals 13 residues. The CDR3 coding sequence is TGCGCCAGCAGCCAAGATCGGGGACGGGAAGCTTTCTTT. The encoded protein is CASSQDRGREAFF.

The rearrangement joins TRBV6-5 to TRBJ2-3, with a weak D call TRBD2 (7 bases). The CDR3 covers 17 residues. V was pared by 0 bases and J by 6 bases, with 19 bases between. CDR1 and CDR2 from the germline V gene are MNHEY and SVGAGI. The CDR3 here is CASSYSHEGGARDTQYF. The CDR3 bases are TGTGCCAGCAGTTACTCCCACGAGGGGGGGGCCCGGGATACGCAGTATTTT.

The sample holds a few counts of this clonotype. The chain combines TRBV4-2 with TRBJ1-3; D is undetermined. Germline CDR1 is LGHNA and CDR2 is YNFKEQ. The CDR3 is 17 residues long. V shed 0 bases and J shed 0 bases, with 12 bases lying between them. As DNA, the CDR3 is TGTGCCAGCAGCCAAGATTCTGCCCTGCTCTCTGGAAACACCATATATTTT. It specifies CASSQDSALLSGNTIYF.

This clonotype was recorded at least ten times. The DNA for the CDR3 is TGTGCCAGCAGCGTACTAGAGGGGACAGGGGTGGGTGAGCAGTACTTC. Translating gives CASSVLEGTGVGEQYF. V and J are TRBV9 and TRBJ2-5, with TRBD1 matching over 10 bases. The CDR3 runs to 16 residues. V lost 1 base to trimming and J lost 11 bases; unmatched junction nucleotides: 14. Germline V lookup: CDR1 SGDLS, CDR2 YYNGEE.

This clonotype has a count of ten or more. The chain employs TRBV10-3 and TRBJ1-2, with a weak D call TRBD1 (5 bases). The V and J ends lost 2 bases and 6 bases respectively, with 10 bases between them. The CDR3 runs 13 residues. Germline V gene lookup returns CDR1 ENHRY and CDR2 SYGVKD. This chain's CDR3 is CAISEKGIHGYTF. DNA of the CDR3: TGTGCCATCAGTGAGAAGGGGATACATGGCTACACCTTC.

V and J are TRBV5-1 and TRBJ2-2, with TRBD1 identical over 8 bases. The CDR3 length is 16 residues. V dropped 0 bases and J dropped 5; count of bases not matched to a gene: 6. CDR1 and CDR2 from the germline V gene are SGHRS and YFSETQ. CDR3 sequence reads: CASSLDGQGGTGELFF. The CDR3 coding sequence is TGCGCCAGCAGCTTGGATGGACAGGGCGGTACCGGGGAGCTGTTTTTT.

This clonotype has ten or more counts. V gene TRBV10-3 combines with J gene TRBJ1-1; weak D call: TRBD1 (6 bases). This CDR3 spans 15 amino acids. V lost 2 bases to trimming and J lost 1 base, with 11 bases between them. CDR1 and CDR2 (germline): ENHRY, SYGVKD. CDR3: CAISERTAPNTEAFF. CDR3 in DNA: TGTGCCATCAGTGAGCGGACAGCGCCGAACACTGAAGCTTTCTTT.

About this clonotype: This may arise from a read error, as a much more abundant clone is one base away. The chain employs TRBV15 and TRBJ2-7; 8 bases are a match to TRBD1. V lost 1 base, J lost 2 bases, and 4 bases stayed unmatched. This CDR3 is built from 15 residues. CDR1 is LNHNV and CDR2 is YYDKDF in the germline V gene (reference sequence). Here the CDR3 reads CATSRAEQGAYEQYF. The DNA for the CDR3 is TGTGCCACCAGCAGAGCGGAACAGGGGGCCTACGAGCAGTACTTC. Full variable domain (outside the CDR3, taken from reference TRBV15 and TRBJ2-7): DAMVIQNPRYQVTQFGKPVTLSCSQTLNHNVMYWYQQKSSQAPKLLFHYYDKDFNNEADTPDNFQSRRPNTSFCFLDIRSPGLGDTAMYLCATSRAEQGAYEQYFGPGTRLTVT.

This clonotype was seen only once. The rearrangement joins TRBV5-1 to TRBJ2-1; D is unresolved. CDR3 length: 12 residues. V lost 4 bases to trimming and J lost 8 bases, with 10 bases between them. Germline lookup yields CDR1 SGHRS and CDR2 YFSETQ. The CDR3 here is CASSLITDEQFF. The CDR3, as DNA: TGCGCCAGCAGCCTTATAACGGATGAGCAGTTCTTC.

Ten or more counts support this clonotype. CDR3 sequence reads: CASSQGDTDGYEQYF. In nucleotides, the CDR3 is TGTGCCAGCAGCCAAGGAGACACAGACGGCTACGAGCAGTACTTC. This chain connects TRBV4-2 to TRBJ2-7; no firm D call. CDR1 is LGHNA, CDR2 YNFKEQ, per germline. This CDR3 spans 15 amino acids. The ends were cut back, 1 base at V and 3 bases at J, with 13 bases in the middle.

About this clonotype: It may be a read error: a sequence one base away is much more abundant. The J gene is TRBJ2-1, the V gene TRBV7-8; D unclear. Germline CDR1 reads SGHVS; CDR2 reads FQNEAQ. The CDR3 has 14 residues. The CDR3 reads CASIGLGGYNGQFF. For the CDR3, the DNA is TGTGCCAGCATAGGTCTAGGCGGCTACAATGGGCAGTTCTTC.

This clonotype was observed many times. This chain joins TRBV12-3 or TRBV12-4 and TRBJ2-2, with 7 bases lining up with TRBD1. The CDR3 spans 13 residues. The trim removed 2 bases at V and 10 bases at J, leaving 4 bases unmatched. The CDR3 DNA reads TGTGCCAGCAGTTTATACAGGGGCGAGGAGCTGTTTTTT. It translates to CASSLYRGEELFF.

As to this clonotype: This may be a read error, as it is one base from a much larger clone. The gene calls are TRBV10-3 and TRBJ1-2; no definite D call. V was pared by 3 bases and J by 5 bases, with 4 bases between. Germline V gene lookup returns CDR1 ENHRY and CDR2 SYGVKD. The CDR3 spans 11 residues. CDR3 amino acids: CAISEQYGYTF. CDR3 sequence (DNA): TGTGCCATCAGTGAACAGTATGGCTACACCTTC.

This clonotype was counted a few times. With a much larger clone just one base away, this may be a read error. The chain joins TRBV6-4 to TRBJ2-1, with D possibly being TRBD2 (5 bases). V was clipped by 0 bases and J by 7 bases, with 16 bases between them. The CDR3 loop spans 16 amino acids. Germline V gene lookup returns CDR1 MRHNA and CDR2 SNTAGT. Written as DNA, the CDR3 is TGTGCCAGCAGTGACTCGACGGGGAGAGGGTGTAATGAGCAGTTCTTC. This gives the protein CASSDSTGRGCNEQFF.

CDR3 residues: CASSILTTSGGLYNEQYF. The DNA for the CDR3 is TGTGCCAGCAGTATCTTGACGACTAGCGGGGGATTATACAATGAGCAGTACTTC. This chain uses TRBV27 with TRBJ2-7; 12 bases fit TRBD2. Trimming at V came to 5 bases and at J to 7 bases, leaving 18 bases not matched to a gene. Germline loops: CDR1 MNHEY, CDR2 SMNVEV (reference sequence). The CDR3 consists of 18 residues.

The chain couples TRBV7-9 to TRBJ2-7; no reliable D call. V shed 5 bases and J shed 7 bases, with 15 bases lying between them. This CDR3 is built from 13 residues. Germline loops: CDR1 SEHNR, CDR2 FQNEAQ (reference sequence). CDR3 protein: CASSQRLPEEQYF. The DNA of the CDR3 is TGTGCCAGCAGCCAACGGCTACCAGAGGAGCAGTACTTC.